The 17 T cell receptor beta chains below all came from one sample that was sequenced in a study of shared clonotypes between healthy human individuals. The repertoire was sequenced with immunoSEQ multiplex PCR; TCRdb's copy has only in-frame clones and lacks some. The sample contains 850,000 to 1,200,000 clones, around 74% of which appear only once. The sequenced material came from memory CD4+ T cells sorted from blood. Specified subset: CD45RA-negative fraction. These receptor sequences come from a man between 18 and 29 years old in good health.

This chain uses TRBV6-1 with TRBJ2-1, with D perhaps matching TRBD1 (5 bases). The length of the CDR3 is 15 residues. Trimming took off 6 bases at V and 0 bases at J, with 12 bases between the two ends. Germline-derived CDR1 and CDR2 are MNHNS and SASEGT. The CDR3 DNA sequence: TGTGCCAGCAGGGCGACAGCGTCCTCCTACAATGAGCAGTTCTTC. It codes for CASRATASSYNEQFF.

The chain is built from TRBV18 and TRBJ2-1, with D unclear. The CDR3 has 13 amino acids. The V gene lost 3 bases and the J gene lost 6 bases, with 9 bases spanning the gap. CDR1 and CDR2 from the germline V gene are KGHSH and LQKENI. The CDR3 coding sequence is TGTGCCAGCTCACCCTCTGCCCTCAATGAGCAGTTCTTC. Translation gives CASSPSALNEQFF.

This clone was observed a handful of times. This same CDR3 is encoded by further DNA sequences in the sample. The CDR3 DNA reads as TGTGCCAGCTCACCACCATCCAGGCCGAACACTGAAGCTTTCTTT. It translates to CASSPPSRPNTEAFF. The J gene is TRBJ1-1, the V gene TRBV18; no reliable D call. This CDR3 has 15 residues. V was pared by 0 bases and J by 1 base, with 9 bases between. Germline CDR1 and CDR2: KGHSH and LQKENI.

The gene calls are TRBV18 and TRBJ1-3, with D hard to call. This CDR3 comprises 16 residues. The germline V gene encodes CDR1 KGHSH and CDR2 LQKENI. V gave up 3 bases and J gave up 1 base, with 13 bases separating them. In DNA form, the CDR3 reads TGTGCCAGCTCACCCGCGGACGGATCTTCTGGAAACACCATATATTTT. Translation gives CASSPADGSSGNTIYF.

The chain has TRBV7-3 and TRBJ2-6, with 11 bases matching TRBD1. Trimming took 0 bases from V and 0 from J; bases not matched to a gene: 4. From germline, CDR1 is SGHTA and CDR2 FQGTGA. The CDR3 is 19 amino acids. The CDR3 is CASSLTPGQGASGANVLTF. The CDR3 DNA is TGTGCCAGCAGCTTAACCCCTGGACAGGGGGCCTCTGGGGCCAACGTCCTGACTTTC.

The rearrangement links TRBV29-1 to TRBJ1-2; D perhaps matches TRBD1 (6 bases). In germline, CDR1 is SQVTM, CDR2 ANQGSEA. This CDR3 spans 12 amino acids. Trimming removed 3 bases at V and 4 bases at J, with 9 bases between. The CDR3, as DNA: TGCAGCGTTGACGCAGGGGTCTATGGCTACACCTTC. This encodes CSVDAGVYGYTF.

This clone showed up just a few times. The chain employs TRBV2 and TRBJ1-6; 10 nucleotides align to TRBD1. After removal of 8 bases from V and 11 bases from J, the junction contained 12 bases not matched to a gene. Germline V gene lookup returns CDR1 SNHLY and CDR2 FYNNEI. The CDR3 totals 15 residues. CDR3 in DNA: TGTGCCAGCGTTGGAACCGGGACAGGGGAAGCACCCCTCCACTTT. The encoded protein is CASVGTGTGEAPLHF.

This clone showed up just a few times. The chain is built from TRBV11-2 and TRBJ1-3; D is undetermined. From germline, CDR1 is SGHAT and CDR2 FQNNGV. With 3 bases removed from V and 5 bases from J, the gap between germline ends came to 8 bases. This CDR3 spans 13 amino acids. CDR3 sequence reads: CASSFHTRNTIYF. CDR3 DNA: TGTGCCAGCAGCTTTCACACGAGAAACACCATATATTTT.

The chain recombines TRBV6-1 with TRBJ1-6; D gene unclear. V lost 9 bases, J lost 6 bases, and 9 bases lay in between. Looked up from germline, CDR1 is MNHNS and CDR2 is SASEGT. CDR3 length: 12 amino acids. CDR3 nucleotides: TGTGCCAGTAGACAACTTAATTCACCCCTCCACTTT. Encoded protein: CASRQLNSPLHF.

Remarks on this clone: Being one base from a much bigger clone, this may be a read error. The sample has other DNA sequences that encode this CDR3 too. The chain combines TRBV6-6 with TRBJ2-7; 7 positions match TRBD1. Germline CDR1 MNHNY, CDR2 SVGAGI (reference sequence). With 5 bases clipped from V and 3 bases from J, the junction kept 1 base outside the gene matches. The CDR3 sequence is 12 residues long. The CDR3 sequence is CASSRDSYEQYF. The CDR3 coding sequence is TGTGCCAGCAGTAGGGACAGCTACGAGCAGTACTTC.

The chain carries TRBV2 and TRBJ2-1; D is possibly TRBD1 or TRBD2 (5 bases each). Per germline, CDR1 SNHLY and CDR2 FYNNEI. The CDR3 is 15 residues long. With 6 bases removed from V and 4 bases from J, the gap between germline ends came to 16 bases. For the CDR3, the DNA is TGTGCCAGCAGGCCGGGGAGTAGGACATACAATGAGCAGTTCTTC. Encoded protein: CASRPGSRTYNEQFF. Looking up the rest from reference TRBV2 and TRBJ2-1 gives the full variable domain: EPEVTQTPSHQVTQMGQEVILRCVPISNHLYFYWYRQILGQKVEFLVSFYNNEISEKSEIFDDQFSVERPDGSNFTLKIRSTKLEDSAMYFCASRPGSRTYNEQFFGPGTRLTVL.

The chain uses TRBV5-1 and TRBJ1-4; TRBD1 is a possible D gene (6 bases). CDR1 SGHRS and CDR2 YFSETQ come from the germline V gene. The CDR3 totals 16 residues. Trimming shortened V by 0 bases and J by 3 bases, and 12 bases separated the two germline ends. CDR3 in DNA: TGCGCCAGCAGCTTGGTTTACAGGGAACCTAATGAAAAACTGTTTTTT. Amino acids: CASSLVYREPNEKLFF.

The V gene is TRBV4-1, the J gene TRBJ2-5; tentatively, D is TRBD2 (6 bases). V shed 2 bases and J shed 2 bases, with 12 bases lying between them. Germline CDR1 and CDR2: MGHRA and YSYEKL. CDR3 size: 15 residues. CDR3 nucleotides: TGCGCCAGCAGCCAATTAGGACTATCACAAGAGACCCAGTACTTC. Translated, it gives CASSQLGLSQETQYF.

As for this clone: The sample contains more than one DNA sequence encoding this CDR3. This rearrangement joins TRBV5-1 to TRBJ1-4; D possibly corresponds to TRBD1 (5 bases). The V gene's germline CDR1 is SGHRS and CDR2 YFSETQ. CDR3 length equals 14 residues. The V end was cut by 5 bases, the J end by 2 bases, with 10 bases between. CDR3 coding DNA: TGCGCCAGCAGTTCGGGACGGACTAATGAAAAACTGTTTTTT. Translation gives CASSSGRTNEKLFF.

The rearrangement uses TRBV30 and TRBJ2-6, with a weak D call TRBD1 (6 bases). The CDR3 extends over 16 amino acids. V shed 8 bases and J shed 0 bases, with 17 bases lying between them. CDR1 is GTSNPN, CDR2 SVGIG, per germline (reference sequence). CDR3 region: CAGIRGSFSGANVLTF. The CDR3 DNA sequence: TGTGCCGGTATTAGGGGGAGCTTCTCTGGGGCCAACGTCCTGACTTTC.

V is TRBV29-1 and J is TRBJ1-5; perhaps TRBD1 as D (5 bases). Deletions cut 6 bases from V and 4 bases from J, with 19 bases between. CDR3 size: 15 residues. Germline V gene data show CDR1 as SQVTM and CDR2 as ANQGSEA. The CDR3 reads CSVLTAGRGNQPQHF. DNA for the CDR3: TGCAGCGTCCTTACGGCCGGGCGGGGGAATCAGCCCCAGCATTTT.

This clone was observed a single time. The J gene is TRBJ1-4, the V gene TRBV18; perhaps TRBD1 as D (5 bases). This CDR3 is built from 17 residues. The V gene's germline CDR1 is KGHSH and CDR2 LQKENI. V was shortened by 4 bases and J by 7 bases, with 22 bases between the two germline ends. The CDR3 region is CASSRSGTRSVGEKLFF. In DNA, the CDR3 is TGTGCCAGCTCACGTTCAGGGACCAGGAGCGTCGGTGAAAAACTGTTTTTT.